This T cell receptor beta chain was obtained from a study of tumor-infiltrating lymphocytes in localized non-small cell lung cancer. Using immunoSEQ multiplex PCR, the repertoire was profiled, and TCRdb retains in-frame clones only, with some absent. Of 12,000 or so clones listed, roughly 79% are singletons. The origin of this receptor is a human donor with non-small cell lung cancer. Sequencing was done on a sample of lung tumor tissue.

The CDR3 coding sequence is TGTGCCAGCAGGACGAGAACGGGCATTCAGTACTTC. Translation gives CASRTRTGIQYF. The chain joins TRBV2 to TRBJ2-4; D ambiguous. The V gene lost 6 bases and the J gene lost 9 bases, with 12 bases spanning the gap. Germline CDR1 is SNHLY and CDR2 is FYNNEI. The CDR3 is 12 residues long.